Listed below are T cell receptor beta chains from one sample, sequenced in a study of Graves' ophthalmopathy and Graves' hyperthyroidism. Each CDR3 protein is one row after TCRdb ran MiXCR on the multiplex PCR reads. The table records some 360,000 distinct CDR3 sequences, roughly 17% of them present only once. Sequencing used peripheral blood. Every receptor here comes from an adult woman with stable Graves' hyperthyroidism. CDR3s include the opening cysteine and the closing phenylalanine or tryptophan. D genes are given only for firm matches. Rows may omit the clone size; those that give it use once, few, many or a size class.

J gene,D gene,clone size,V gene,CDR3 length,CDR3 protein,CDR3 DNA
TRBJ1-1,-,-,TRBV25-1,14,CASSRGRWGTEAFF,TGTGCCAGCAGTAGAGGACGGTGGGGCACTGAAGCTTTCTTT
TRBJ1-1,-,many,TRBV28,15,CASSPWTGGDPEAFF,TGTGCCAGCAGTCCATGGACGGGAGGAGACCCTGAAGCTTTCTTT
TRBJ2-7,TRBD2,few,TRBV11-2,16,CASSSEAGGLLYEQYF,TGTGCCAGCAGCTCGGAGGCGGGGGGCCTCCTCTACGAGCAGTACTTC
TRBJ2-7,TRBD1,many,TRBV12-3/TRBV12-4,14,CASSKTGSRYEQYF,TGTGCCAGCAGTAAGACAGGGAGTCGATACGAGCAGTACTTC
TRBJ1-5,-,many,TRBV20-1,15,CSARDPRQSNQPQHF,TGCAGTGCTAGAGATCCCCGACAGAGCAATCAGCCCCAGCATTTT
TRBJ2-7,-,many,TRBV19,13,CASSTSRYSEQYF,TGTGCCAGTAGTACCTCCCGCTACTCCGAGCAGTACTTC
TRBJ2-2,-,many,TRBV5-1,14,CASSLLANTGELFF,TGTGCCAGCAGCTTGTTGGCCAACACCGGGGAGCTGTTTTTT
TRBJ2-7,TRBD2,-,TRBV12-3/TRBV12-4,16,CASSPLRGSEPTGQYF,TGTGCCAGCAGTCCACTTCGCGGGAGCGAACCTACAGGGCAGTACTTC
TRBJ1-2,TRBD1,many,TRBV12-3/TRBV12-4,14,CASSPDRIFYGYTF,TGTGCCAGCAGCCCGGACAGGATTTTTTATGGCTACACCTTC
TRBJ2-2,-,many,TRBV7-6,13,CASSFVGLGELFF,TGTGCCAGCAGCTTCGTGGGACTGGGGGAGCTGTTTTTT
TRBJ2-7,TRBD1,many,TRBV18,14,CASSRDRPLDEQYF,TGTGCCAGCTCACGGGACAGGCCTTTGGACGAGCAGTACTTC
TRBJ1-1,-,many,TRBV12-3/TRBV12-4,12,CASRLEGTEAFF,TGTGCCAGCAGACTAGAGGGAACTGAAGCTTTCTTT
TRBJ2-7,TRBD1,-,TRBV2,16,CASNLPSGQRSYEQYF,TGTGCCAGCAATCTCCCTTCGGGACAGCGCTCCTACGAGCAGTACTTC
TRBJ2-5,-,many,TRBV30,11,CAWGSAETQYF,TGTGCCTGGGGCAGTGCAGAGACCCAGTACTTC
TRBJ2-7,-,few,TRBV30,13,CAWNVGAVYEQYF,TGTGCCTGGAATGTGGGGGCGGTCTACGAGCAGTACTTC
TRBJ1-1,-,many,TRBV6-5,14,CASSPSGAGTEAFF,TGTGCCAGCAGTCCCTCGGGGGCGGGTACTGAAGCTTTCTTT
TRBJ2-7,TRBD2,many,TRBV6-1,15,CASRESGTSSYEQYF,TGTGCCAGCAGGGAGTCCGGGACTAGCTCCTACGAGCAGTACTTC
TRBJ2-2,-,many,TRBV6-1,17,CASSAAWGAMNTGELFF,TGTGCCAGCAGTGCCGCGTGGGGGGCGATGAACACCGGGGAGCTGTTTTTT
TRBJ2-7,TRBD1,many,TRBV19,14,CASSIGQGLYEQYF,TGTGCCAGTAGTATAGGACAGGGCCTCTACGAGCAGTACTTC
TRBJ2-2,-,many,TRBV6-5,17,CASSYSGVGAGTGELFF,TGTGCCAGCAGTTACTCGGGTGTAGGGGCGGGCACCGGGGAGCTGTTTTTT
TRBJ2-7,-,many,TRBV27,15,CASSYSRVGLNEQYF,TGTGCCAGCAGCTACTCCAGGGTAGGGTTAAACGAGCAGTACTTC
TRBJ2-6,-,-,TRBV2,16,CASRYRLRSGANVLTF,TGTGCCAGCAGGTACAGATTACGCTCTGGGGCCAACGTCCTGACTTTC
TRBJ2-7,-,many,TRBV6-2/TRBV6-3,13,CASEEGISYEQYF,TGTGCCAGTGAAGAAGGAATATCCTACGAGCAGTACTTC
TRBJ2-4,-,few,TRBV14,15,CASSPVERAKNIQYF,TGTGCCAGCAGCCCCGTTGAGCGGGCCAAAAACATTCAGTACTTC
TRBJ2-5,-,many,TRBV25-1,12,CATTPGQETQYF,TGTGCCACCACCCCCGGCCAAGAGACCCAGTACTTC
TRBJ2-7,TRBD1,many,TRBV10-2,13,CASFDRDLREQYF,TGCGCCAGCTTCGACAGGGATCTACGCGAGCAGTACTTC
TRBJ2-2,-,few,TRBV11-2,18,CASSLDPFNEGNTGELFF,TGTGCCAGCAGCTTAGACCCCTTCAACGAGGGAAACACCGGGGAGCTGTTTTTT
TRBJ2-5,-,many,TRBV11-3,13,CASSGANQETQYF,TGTGCCAGCAGTGGGGCCAACCAAGAGACCCAGTACTTC
TRBJ1-3,TRBD1,-,TRBV11-1,16,CASSLVSTGDGNTIYF,TGTGCCAGCAGCTTAGTCTCGACAGGGGATGGAAACACCATATATTTT
TRBJ1-1,TRBD1,-,TRBV12-3/TRBV12-4,15,CASSLGDRGGTEAFF,TGTGCCAGCAGTTTGGGGGACAGGGGTGGCACTGAAGCTTTCTTT
TRBJ2-5,-,-,TRBV5-1,20,CASSLAWGGGLPTHPETQYF,TGCGCCAGCAGCTTGGCCTGGGGGGGGGGCCTTCCGACACACCCAGAGACCCAGTACTTC
TRBJ1-1,-,many,TRBV15,13,CATSREGWSEAFF,TGTGCCACCAGCAGGGAGGGTTGGAGTGAAGCTTTCTTT
TRBJ1-1,-,many,TRBV6-2/TRBV6-3,14,CASSVAEEDDEAFF,TGTGCCAGCAGTGTTGCTGAGGAGGATGATGAAGCTTTCTTT
TRBJ1-1,-,-,TRBV28,14,CASSYSFLNTEAFF,TGTGCCAGCAGTTACTCCTTCCTCAACACTGAAGCTTTCTTT
TRBJ1-5,-,many,TRBV7-2,15,CASSLGGGWNQPQHF,TGTGCCAGCAGCTTAGGTGGGGGATGGAATCAGCCCCAGCATTTT
TRBJ1-2,TRBD1,-,TRBV28,15,CASSLRGGQSYGYTF,TGTGCCAGCAGTTTACGAGGGGGACAGAGTTATGGCTACACCTTC
TRBJ2-5,-,many,TRBV20-1,13,CSARQTGRETQYF,TGCAGTGCTAGACAAACAGGGCGAGAGACCCAGTACTTC
TRBJ2-2,-,few,TRBV28,14,CASTPGSNTGELFF,TGTGCCAGCACCCCCGGGTCTAACACCGGGGAGCTGTTTTTT
TRBJ1-2,-,many,TRBV6-1,17,CASSEVTLTGAYYGYTF,TGTGCCAGCAGTGAAGTTACCCTTACGGGGGCCTACTATGGCTACACCTTC
TRBJ2-5,-,many,TRBV7-8,14,CASSLLYRGETQYF,TGTGCCAGCAGCTTACTATACAGAGGAGAGACCCAGTACTTC
TRBJ1-2,-,many,TRBV15,16,CATSRVPATVDYGYTF,TGTGCCACCAGCAGAGTCCCAGCTACTGTGGACTATGGCTACACCTTC
TRBJ2-7,-,few,TRBV29-1,11,CSVGQGSTWYF,-
TRBJ2-4,-,many,TRBV7-2,20,CASSLGYRPGGGLAKNIKYF,TGTGCCAGCAGCTTAGGCTACAGGCCCGGTGGGGGATTAGCCAAAAACATTAAGTACTTC
TRBJ2-7,TRBD2,many,TRBV12-3/TRBV12-4,16,CASSTGTSGSSHEQYF,TGTGCCAGCAGTACCGGGACTAGCGGGAGTTCCCACGAGCAGTACTTC
TRBJ1-1,-,many,TRBV10-3,12,CAISDGNTEAFF,TGTGCCATCAGCGACGGGAACACTGAAGCTTTCTTT
TRBJ1-2,TRBD1,many,TRBV20-1,16,CSASDPRQGARYGYTF,TGCAGTGCTAGCGATCCACGACAGGGGGCGAGGTATGGCTACACCTTC
TRBJ1-5,-,many,TRBV27,17,CASSLVFNNPPNQPQHF,TGTGCCAGCAGTTTAGTATTCAATAATCCCCCTAATCAGCCCCAGCATTTT
TRBJ2-2,-,few,TRBV3-1,15,CASTLRGQNTGELFF,TGTGCCAGCACTCTCAGGGGACAGAACACCGGGGAGCTGTTTTTT
TRBJ1-1,-,many,TRBV5-1,14,CASSLASGRTEAFF,TGCGCCAGCAGCTTGGCCTCCGGGCGCACTGAAGCTTTCTTT
TRBJ2-5,-,many,TRBV6-1,13,CASSERGIKTQYF,TGTGCCAGCAGTGAACGGGGGATAAAGACCCAGTACTTC
TRBJ2-5,TRBD1,many,TRBV12-3/TRBV12-4,15,CASSLAPGQQETQYF,TGTGCCAGCAGTTTAGCTCCGGGACAGCAAGAGACCCAGTACTTC
TRBJ1-5,-,-,TRBV12-3/TRBV12-4,13,CASSTSRNQPQHF,TGTGCCAGCAGTACCTCGCGGAATCAGCCCCAGCATTTT